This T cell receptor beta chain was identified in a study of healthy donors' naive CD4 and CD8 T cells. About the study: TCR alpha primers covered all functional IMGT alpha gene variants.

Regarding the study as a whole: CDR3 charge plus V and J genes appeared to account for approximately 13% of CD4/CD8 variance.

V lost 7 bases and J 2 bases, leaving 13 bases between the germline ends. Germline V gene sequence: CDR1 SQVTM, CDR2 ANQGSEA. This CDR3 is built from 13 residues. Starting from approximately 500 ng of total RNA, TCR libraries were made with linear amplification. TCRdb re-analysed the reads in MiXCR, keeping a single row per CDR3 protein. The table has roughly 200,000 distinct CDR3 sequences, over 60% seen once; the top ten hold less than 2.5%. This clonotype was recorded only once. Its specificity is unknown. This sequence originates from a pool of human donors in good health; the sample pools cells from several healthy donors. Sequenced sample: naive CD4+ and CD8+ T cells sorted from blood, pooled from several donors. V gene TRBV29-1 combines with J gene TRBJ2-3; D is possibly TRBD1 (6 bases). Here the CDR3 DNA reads TGCAGCGCTGGGGACATACTCACAGATACGCAGTATTTT. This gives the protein CSAGDILTDTQYF.